This T cell receptor (beta chain) was identified during a study of cytomegalovirus exposure and HLA in healthy donors. Trimming took 4 bases from V and 3 from J, leaving 11 bases between them. The CDR3 covers 13 residues. Germline loops: CDR1 SGHRS, CDR2 YFSETQ. The repertoire was sequenced with immunoSEQ multiplex PCR; TCRdb's copy has only in-frame clones and lacks some. This sample has about 220,000 clones, with about 86% found just once. On this clone: The antigen remains undetermined.

Study-wide results and limits: Cytomegalovirus status, reportedly, was diagnosed with high specificity and sensitivity by the classifier. Cytomegalovirus-associated TCR beta chains were listed, numbering 150 to 200.

This sequence originates from a woman aged 18 to 35 in good health and CMV-seronegative. V usage is TRBV5-1 and J usage is TRBJ2-7; D is unresolved. The material sequenced was PBMCs. The CDR3 nucleotides read TGCGCCAGCAGCCTAGATGGTTACTACGAGCAGTACTTC. Amino acid sequence: CASSLDGYYEQYF.